The source of this T cell receptor (beta chain) is a study of shared clonotypes between healthy human individuals. Study results and caveats: A handful of donors showed sharing of approximately 5% of naive CD4 clonotypes. Only blood was sampled, and tissue TCR repertoires likely differ from blood ones. Richness estimates generally favored naive over memory subsets.

About this clone: The target antigen is unknown.

This table comes from immunoSEQ multiplex PCR, and its TCRdb copy is limited to in-frame clones, with some not included. This table has about 990,000 clones, around three quarters appearing once. Trimming stripped 3 bases from V and 4 bases from J, with 16 bases between. The length of the CDR3 is 16 residues. In germline, CDR1 is SGHRS, CDR2 YFSETQ. Sequenced material: memory CD4+ T cells from PBMCs. The subset is: CD45RA-negative fraction. The TCR sequence derives from a man younger than 35 in good health. Some clones in this sample may be carry-over from other donors' samples. This chain joins TRBV5-1 and TRBJ2-2; D is perhaps TRBD1 (6 bases). The CDR3 loop is CASSSLLTGSTGELFF. Here the CDR3 DNA reads TGCGCCAGCAGCTCCCTCCTGACAGGCTCCACCGGGGAGCTGTTTTTT.